This T cell receptor (beta chain) was profiled in a study of neurological immune-mediated disorders. Study-wide results and caveats: CDR3 amino acid sequences found in expanded clones were never shared across subjects, suggesting private repertoires in all groups.

The authors produced cDNA by 5'RACE using 10-nucleotide random UMIs. TCRdb re-analysed the 5' RACE reads in MiXCR, keeping a single row per CDR3 protein. The repertoire consists of under 60,000 distinct CDR3 sequences, with 10% to 13% occurring once and the leading ten covering 21%. This clonotype has more than one count but fewer than ten. Its target is unknown. Unsorted libraries were derived from 2 million PBMCs stored at -80 C. CDR3 length: 14 amino acids. V was trimmed by 0 bases and J by 2 bases, leaving 7 bases between them. Germline CDR1 reads MGHRA; CDR2 reads YSYEKL. The genes are TRBV4-1 and TRBJ1-2; D unresolved. The receptor's source is a woman in her thirties or forties with HTLV-1-associated myelopathy (HAM/TSP). The sequenced material came from PBMCs. CDR3 loop: CASSQDQRNYGYTF. The CDR3 DNA sequence: TGCGCCAGCAGCCAAGATCAAAGGAACTATGGCTACACCTTC.